This TCR beta chain was documented in a study of identifying expanded T cells in peripheral blood. Collection occurred without any documented infections or immune events in donors. The table came from immunoSEQ multiplex PCR; TCRdb's copy has only in-frame clones and leaves some out. Of about 130,000 clones in the sample, approximately 86% were seen once. Overall study findings and caveats: Roughly 1.1 clones differed between technical replicates, versus about 15 and 19 over time.

Details on this clone: The target antigen is unknown.

The CDR3 covers 14 residues. V was trimmed by 7 bases and J by 3 bases, leaving 15 bases between them. Germline values: CDR1 MNHNS, CDR2 SASEGT. What was sequenced was blood. The origin of this receptor is a person between 18 and 75 years old in good health. The V and J genes are TRBV6-1 and TRBJ1-1, with a tentative D call TRBD1 (5 bases). CDR3 sequence: CASIGTLADTEAFF. The CDR3 coding sequence is TGTGCCAGCATCGGGACCCTAGCGGACACTGAAGCTTTCTTT.